The source of this TCR beta chain is a study of blood T cell repertoires in COVID-19. Clones were read by immunoSEQ multiplex PCR, and TCRdb kept only the in-frame ones, dropping some. The sample includes some 110,000 clones, more than 75% seen only once; the top ten take approximately 1.5%. The V and J ends lost 3 bases and 4 bases respectively, with 9 bases between them. The CDR3 loop spans 13 amino acids. Per the germline V gene, CDR1 is MDHEN and CDR2 is SYDVKM. V and J are TRBV28 and TRBJ1-2, with a weak D call TRBD1 (6 bases). Specimen: peripheral blood. This receptor was taken from a man aged 35 to 55 with acute or convalescent COVID-19. Written as DNA, the CDR3 is TGTGCCAGCAGTTTCACAGGGCTCTATGGCTACACCTTC. This gives the protein CASSFTGLYGYTF.